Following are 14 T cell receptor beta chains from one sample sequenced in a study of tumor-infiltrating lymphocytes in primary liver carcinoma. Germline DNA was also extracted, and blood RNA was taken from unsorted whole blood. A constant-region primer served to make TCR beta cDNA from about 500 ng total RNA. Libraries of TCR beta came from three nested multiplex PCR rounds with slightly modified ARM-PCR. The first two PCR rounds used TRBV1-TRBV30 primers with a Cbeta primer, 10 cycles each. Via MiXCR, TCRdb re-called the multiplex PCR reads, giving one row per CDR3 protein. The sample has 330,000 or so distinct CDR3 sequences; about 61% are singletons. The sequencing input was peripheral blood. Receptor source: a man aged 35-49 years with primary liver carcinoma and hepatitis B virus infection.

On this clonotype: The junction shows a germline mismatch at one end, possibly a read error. CDR3: CASSRGQAPGSTIYF. CDR3 DNA sequence: TGCGCCAGCAGCCGCGGACAGGCTCCTGGAAGCACCATATACTTT. This chain uses TRBV4-1 with TRBJ1-3; 7 bases align to TRBD1. Germline lookup yields CDR1 MGHRA and CDR2 YSYEKL. The CDR3 runs 15 residues.

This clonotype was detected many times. CDR3 sequence reads: CASSQVGGTNTGELFF. For the CDR3, the DNA is TGCGCCAGCAGCCAAGTTGGGGGGACGAACACCGGGGAGCTGTTTTTT. This rearrangement joins TRBV4-1 to TRBJ2-2, with D possibly matching TRBD2 (6 bases). In germline, CDR1 is MGHRA, CDR2 YSYEKL. Trimming took 1 base from V and 0 from J, leaving 9 bases between them. This CDR3 has 16 residues.

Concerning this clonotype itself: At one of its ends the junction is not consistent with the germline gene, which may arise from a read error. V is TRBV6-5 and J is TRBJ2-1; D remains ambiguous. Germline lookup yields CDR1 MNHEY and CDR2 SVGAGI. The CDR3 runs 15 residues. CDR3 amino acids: CASSYEYNSYYEQFF. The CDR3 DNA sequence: TGTGCCAGCAGTTACGAGTATAACTCCTACTATGAGCAGTTCTTC.

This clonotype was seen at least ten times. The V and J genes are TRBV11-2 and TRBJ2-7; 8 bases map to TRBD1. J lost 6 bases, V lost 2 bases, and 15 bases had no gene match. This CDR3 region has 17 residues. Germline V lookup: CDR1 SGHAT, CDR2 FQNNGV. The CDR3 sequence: CASSLRLWGQGASEQYF. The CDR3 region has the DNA TGTGCCAGCAGCTTAAGGTTGTGGGGCCAGGGGGCCAGCGAGCAGTACTTC.

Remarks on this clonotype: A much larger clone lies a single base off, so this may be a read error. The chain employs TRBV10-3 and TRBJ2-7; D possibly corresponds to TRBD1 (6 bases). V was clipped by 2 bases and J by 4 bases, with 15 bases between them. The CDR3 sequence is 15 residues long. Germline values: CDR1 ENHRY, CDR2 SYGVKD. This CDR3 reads CAISERDKGLYEQYF. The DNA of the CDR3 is TGTGCCATCAGTGAGAGGGACAAGGGGCTTTACGAGCAGTACTTC.

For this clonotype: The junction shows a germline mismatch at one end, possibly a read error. CDR3: CASSNSSSYNEQFF. The CDR3 coding sequence is TGTGCCAGCAGCAATAGCAGCTCCTACAATGAACAGTTCTTC. The rearrangement uses TRBV11-2 and TRBJ2-1; no reliable D call. Germline V gives CDR1 SGHAT, CDR2 FQNNGV. The CDR3 covers 14 residues.

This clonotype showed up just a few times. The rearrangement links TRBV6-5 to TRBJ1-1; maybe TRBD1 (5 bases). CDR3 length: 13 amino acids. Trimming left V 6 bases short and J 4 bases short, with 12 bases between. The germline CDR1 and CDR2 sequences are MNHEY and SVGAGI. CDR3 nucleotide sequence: TGTGCCAGCAGCTTGGGACGGCTCACTGAAGCTTTCTTT. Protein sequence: CASSLGRLTEAFF.

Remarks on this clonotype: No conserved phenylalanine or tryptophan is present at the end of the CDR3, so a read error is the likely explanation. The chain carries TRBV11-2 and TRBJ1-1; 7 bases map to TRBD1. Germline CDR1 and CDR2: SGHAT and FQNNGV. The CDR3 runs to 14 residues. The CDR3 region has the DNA TGTGCCAGCAGCTCCGACAGGGTGAACGCTGAAGCTTTCATT. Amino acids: CASSSDRVNAEAFI.

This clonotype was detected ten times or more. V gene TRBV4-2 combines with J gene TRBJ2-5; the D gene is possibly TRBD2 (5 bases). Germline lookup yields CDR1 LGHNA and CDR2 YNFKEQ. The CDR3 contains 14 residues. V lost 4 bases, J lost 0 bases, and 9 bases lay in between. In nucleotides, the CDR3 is TGTGCCAGCAGCCGAGGACTGTACCAAGAGACCCAGTACTTC. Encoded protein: CASSRGLYQETQYF.

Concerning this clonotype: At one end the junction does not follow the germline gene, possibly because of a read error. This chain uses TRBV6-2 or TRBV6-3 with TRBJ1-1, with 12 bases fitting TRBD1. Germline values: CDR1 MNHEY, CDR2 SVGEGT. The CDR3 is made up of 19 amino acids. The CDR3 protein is CACSYSIGTGGLGYTEAFF. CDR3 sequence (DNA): TGTGCCTGCAGTTACTCGATCGGGACAGGGGGCCTTGGGTACACTGAAGCCTTCTTT.

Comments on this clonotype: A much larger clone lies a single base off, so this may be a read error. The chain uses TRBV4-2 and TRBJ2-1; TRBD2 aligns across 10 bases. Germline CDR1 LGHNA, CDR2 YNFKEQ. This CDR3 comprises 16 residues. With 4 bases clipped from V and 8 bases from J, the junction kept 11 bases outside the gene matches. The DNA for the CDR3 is TGTGCCAGCAGCCTAGGGGCTAGCGGGAGTATCTATGAGCAGTTCTTC. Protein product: CASSLGASGSIYEQFF.

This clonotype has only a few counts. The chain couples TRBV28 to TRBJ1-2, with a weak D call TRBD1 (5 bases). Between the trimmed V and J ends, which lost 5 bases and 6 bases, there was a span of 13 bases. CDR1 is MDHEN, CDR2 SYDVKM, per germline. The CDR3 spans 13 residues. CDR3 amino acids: CASSATGVHGYTF. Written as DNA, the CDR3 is TGTGCCAGCAGTGCTACAGGAGTCCATGGCTACACCTTC.

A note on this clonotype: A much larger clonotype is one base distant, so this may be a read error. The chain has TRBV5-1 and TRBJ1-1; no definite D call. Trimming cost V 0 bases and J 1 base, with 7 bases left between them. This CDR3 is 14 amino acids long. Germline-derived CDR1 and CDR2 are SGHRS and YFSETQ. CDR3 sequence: CASSLAASNTEAFF. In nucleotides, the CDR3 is TGCGCCAGCAGCTTGGCGGCATCGAACACTGAAGCTTTCTTT.

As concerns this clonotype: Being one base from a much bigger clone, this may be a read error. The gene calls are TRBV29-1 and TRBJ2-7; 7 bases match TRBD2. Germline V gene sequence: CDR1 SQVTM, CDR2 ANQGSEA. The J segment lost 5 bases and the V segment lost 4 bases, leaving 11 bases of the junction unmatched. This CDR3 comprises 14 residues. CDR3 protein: CSVGLAGVPNEQYF. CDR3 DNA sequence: TGCAGCGTTGGCCTCGCGGGAGTCCCCAACGAGCAGTACTTC.